The 9 T cell receptor beta chains given below trace back to one sample, sequenced in a study of cytomegalovirus exposure and HLA in healthy donors. With 60 Vbeta and 13 Jbeta primers, the PCR was carried out. This table comes from immunoSEQ multiplex PCR, and its TCRdb copy is limited to in-frame clones, with some not included. The sample includes roughly 63,000 clones, 71% of them seen just once. Sequenced input: PBMCs. The receptors shown here come from a man between 45 and 60 years old in good health and CMV-seropositive.

This clone was detected a few times. This chain links TRBV2 with TRBJ2-3; maybe TRBD2 (5 bases). This CDR3 comprises 14 residues. Per germline, CDR1 SNHLY and CDR2 FYNNEI. Trimming took 4 bases from V and 1 from J, leaving 9 bases between them. The CDR3 loop is CASSGLAGTDTQYF. In DNA, the CDR3 is TGTGCCAGCAGTGGGCTAGCAGGCACAGATACGCAGTATTTT.

The chain joins TRBV5-4 to TRBJ2-2; a weak D match, TRBD2 (7 bases). The germline V gene has CDR1 SGHNT and CDR2 YYREEE (reference sequence). The CDR3 spans 12 residues. V was trimmed by 5 bases and J by 8 bases, leaving 10 bases between them. In DNA form, the CDR3 reads TGTGCCAGCAGGGGGGGGACAGGGGAGCTGTTTTTT. Encoded protein: CASRGGTGELFF.

The V and J genes are TRBV4-1 and TRBJ1-2; TRBD1 matches at 8 bases. The V gene's germline CDR1 is MGHRA and CDR2 YSYEKL. The CDR3 is 17 residues long. V lost 1 base, J lost 2 bases, and 9 bases stayed unmatched. The CDR3 loop is CASSQGGRGRSNYGYTF. The CDR3 DNA follows: TGCGCCAGCAGCCAAGGTGGCAGGGGGCGATCCAACTATGGCTACACCTTC.

In this sample, this clone turned up a few times. The chain combines TRBV7-9 with TRBJ2-2; 11 bases fit TRBD1. This CDR3 spans 16 amino acids. With V trimmed by 5 bases and J by 4 bases, 6 bases remained unmatched. Germline V CDR1 and CDR2: SEHNR, FQNEAQ (reference sequence). CDR3 sequence reads: CASSPRGQGATGELFF. CDR3 sequence (DNA): TGTGCCAGCAGCCCGCGCGGACAGGGGGCCACCGGGGAGCTGTTTTTT. Variable domain in full (rest from reference TRBV7-9 and TRBJ2-2): DTGVSQNPRHKITKRGQNVTFRCDPISEHNRLYWYRQTLGQGPEFLTYFQNEAQLEKSRLLSDRFSAERPKGSFSTLEIQRTEQGDSAMYLCASSPRGQGATGELFFGEGSRLTVL.

The chain carries TRBV28 and TRBJ1-5; TRBD1 might be the D (5 bases). V was clipped by 1 base and J by 6 bases, with 10 bases between them. This CDR3 comprises 14 residues. Germline lookup yields CDR1 MDHEN and CDR2 SYDVKM. Written as DNA, the CDR3 is TGTGCCAGCAGTTTATCAGGGTTCGGTCAGCCCCAGCATTTT. Amino acids: CASSLSGFGQPQHF.

The chain carries TRBV6-5 and TRBJ1-3; a possible D gene is TRBD1 (5 bases). Germline V gives CDR1 MNHEY, CDR2 SVGAGI. The V gene lost 6 bases and the J gene lost 0 bases, with 9 bases spanning the gap. This CDR3 has 14 amino acids. In nucleotides, the CDR3 is TGTGCCAGCAGAGACAGCATCTCTGGAAACACCATATATTTT. It encodes CASRDSISGNTIYF.

This clone was counted many times. V usage is TRBV28 and J usage is TRBJ1-1; D possibly corresponds to TRBD1 (5 bases). CDR1 and CDR2 from the germline V gene are MDHEN and SYDVKM. Trimming shortened V by 1 base and J by 6 bases, and 12 bases separated the two germline ends. This CDR3 is 14 amino acids long. CDR3: CASSLLEGRAEAFF. The CDR3 nucleotides read TGTGCCAGCAGTTTATTGGAGGGGAGGGCTGAAGCTTTCTTT.

This clone has a handful of counts. As DNA, the CDR3 is TGTGCCAGCAGTCCACTCGGGAGGGGGGACAGGAACACTGAAGCTTTCTTT. Amino acids: CASSPLGRGDRNTEAFF. V gene TRBV7-9 combines with J gene TRBJ1-1; 7 bases are shared with TRBD1. This CDR3 contains 17 residues. Germline V gene data show CDR1 as SEHNR and CDR2 as FQNEAQ (reference sequence). V was pared by 6 bases and J by 1 base, with 14 bases of the junction left unmatched.

The chain joins TRBV4-3 to TRBJ1-4; 8 bases align to TRBD1. The germline gives CDR1 LGHNA, CDR2 YSLEER. The V segment lost 2 bases and the J segment 8 bases; nucleotides outside the gene matches: 1. The CDR3 is 13 amino acids. The CDR3 reads CASSQRTGEKLFF. The CDR3 DNA follows: TGCGCCAGCAGCCAAAGGACAGGGGAAAAACTGTTTTTT.